This T cell receptor beta chain was captured in a study of regulatory T cells in long-lasting Graves disease. The study's findings and limits: Under persistent disease, TRBV28, TRBJ1-2 and TRBJ2-5 were used preferentially.

CDR3 length: 13 residues. Germline CDR1 MDHEN, CDR2 SYDVKM. Trimming took off 7 bases at V and 7 bases at J, with 17 bases between the two ends. Investigators prepared the TCR beta libraries by applying iRepertoire HTBI primers and Arm-PCR of CDR3 regions. One entry per CDR3 protein results from TCRdb running MiXCR on the multiplex PCR reads. Of about 430,000 distinct CDR3 sequences listed, over 20% are singletons. Time point noted: persistent/refractory GD, antithyroid drugs over 5 years with positive TRAb. Extracted PBMC RNA gave rise to the TCR library. This clonotype has more than one count but fewer than ten. The target antigen is unknown.

The chain is built from TRBV28 and TRBJ2-7; D might be TRBD1 (6 bases). This TCR was sampled from a female donor with Graves disease. Sequenced here: peripheral blood mononuclear cells (PBMCs), sampled when the disease was refractory, from a patient treated with antithyroid drugs. The CDR3 is CASKVQGVGEQYF. The DNA for the CDR3 is TGTGCCAGCAAGGTACAGGGTGTAGGGGAGCAGTACTTC. Full variable domain (remainder filled in from reference TRBV28 and TRBJ2-7): DVKVTQSSRYLVKRTGEKVFLECVQDMDHENMFWYRQDPGLGLRLIYFSYDVKMKEKGDIPEGYSVSREKKERFSLILESASTNQTSMYLCASKVQGVGEQYFGPGTRLTVT.